Below, 18 T cell receptor beta chains from the same sample are listed, as sequenced in a study of T-cell memory formation after mild COVID-19. TCRdb re-analysed the 5' RACE reads in MiXCR, keeping a single row per CDR3 protein. Here the sample spans approximately 340,000 distinct CDR3 sequences, about 16% being singletons. What was sequenced was PBMCs or a T cell subset sorted from them (not recorded which). The source of these receptors is a man aged 18 to 29 who had mild COVID-19 (a few samples of this study predate the infection). Cell type and time point are not known.

This clonotype was picked up one time. The gene calls are TRBV6-1 and TRBJ2-3; TRBD2 is a possible D gene (5 bases). With 7 bases removed from V and 4 bases from J, the gap between germline ends came to 18 bases. The V gene's germline CDR1 is MNHNS and CDR2 SASEGT. The length of the CDR3 is 15 residues. CDR3 region: CASTSLGLGADTQYF. The DNA of the CDR3 is TGTGCCAGCACCTCTCTAGGGCTGGGAGCAGATACGCAGTATTTT.

About this clonotype itself: Mismatch with germline at one junction end may stem from a read error. The J gene is TRBJ1-5, the V gene TRBV12-3 or TRBV12-4; a possible D gene is TRBD1 (6 bases). The CDR3 has 15 amino acids. The CDR3 spells CASTAQQGSDQPQHF. CDR3 nucleotides: TGTGCCAGCACCGCTCAACAGGGTAGCGATCAGCCCCAGCATTTT.

This clonotype was observed a handful of times. J is TRBJ2-7 and V is TRBV20-1; possibly TRBD1 for D (6 bases). V was cut by 6 bases and J by 5 bases, with 11 bases left in between. CDR3 length: 11 residues. Germline CDR1 is DFQATT and CDR2 is SNEGSKA (reference sequence). CDR3 in amino acids: CSAAQGNEQYF. CDR3 nucleotides: TGCAGTGCAGCACAGGGAAACGAGCAGTACTTC.

The rearrangement links TRBV19 to TRBJ1-2, with D perhaps matching TRBD1 (5 bases). This CDR3 comprises 12 residues. V was cut by 3 bases and J by 7 bases, with 9 bases left in between. CDR1 and CDR2 from the germline V gene are LNHDA and SQIVND (reference sequence). Here the CDR3 reads CASSISGTGYTF. The CDR3 DNA reads TGTGCCAGTAGTATCTCCGGGACTGGCTACACCTTC. Combining the CDR3 with reference TRBV19 and TRBJ1-2 gives the whole variable domain DGGITQSPKYLFRKEGQNVTLSCEQNLNHDAMYWYRQDPGQGLRLIYYSQIVNDFQKGDIAEGYSVSREKKESFPLTVTSAQKNPTAFYLCASSISGTGYTFGSGTRLTVV.

V and J are TRBV7-2 and TRBJ1-1; 8 bases match TRBD1. With V trimmed by 5 bases and J by 6 bases, 8 bases remained unmatched. This CDR3 contains 14 residues. The germline CDR1 and CDR2 sequences are SGHTA and FQGNSA. As DNA, the CDR3 is TGTGCCAGCAGCCCTGGACAGGGAAAGGCTGAAGCTTTCTTT. Translated: CASSPGQGKAEAFF.

This clonotype was found a few times. The chain is built from TRBV7-2 and TRBJ2-1, with TRBD2 matching over 8 bases. The CDR3 extends over 16 amino acids. Germline trimming cut 5 bases from V and 4 bases from J; bases unmatched to any gene: 10. The germline V gene has CDR1 SGHTA and CDR2 FQGNSA. The DNA for the CDR3 is TGTGCCAGCAGCCCCGCTCACGGGGGGGGGTACAATGAGCAGTTCTTC. Protein product: CASSPAHGGGYNEQFF.

The J gene is TRBJ1-6, the V gene TRBV10-1; 8 positions match TRBD1. Germline V CDR1 and CDR2: WNHNN, SYGVQD (reference sequence). The CDR3 sequence is 14 residues long. V dropped 2 bases and J dropped 7; count of bases not matched to a gene: 1. CDR3 coding DNA: TGCGCCAGCAGTGAGAACAGGGGGAATTCACCCCTCCACTTT. Its translation is CASSENRGNSPLHF.

The chain employs TRBV10-2 and TRBJ2-7, with D uncertain. Per the germline V gene, CDR1 is WSHSY and CDR2 is SAAADI. Deletions cut 7 bases from V and 5 bases from J, with 15 bases between. The CDR3 is 13 amino acids. CDR3 DNA: TGCGCCAGCAAGCAAGGGTTCGGCCACGAGCAGTACTTC. Its protein is CASKQGFGHEQYF.

A few counts support this clonotype. The V call is TRBV6-5, the J call TRBJ2-3; 9 bases agree with TRBD2. V gave up 6 bases and J gave up 4 bases; unmatched junction bases: 11. CDR1 and CDR2 (germline): MNHEY, SVGAGI. The CDR3 is 16 amino acids. The CDR3 nucleotides are TGTGCCAGCAGGTCGGCGGGGCGGGGGGGCTCAGATACGCAGTATTTT. It specifies CASRSAGRGGSDTQYF.

The chain uses TRBV6-5 and TRBJ2-7; TRBD1 is a possible D gene (5 bases). CDR1 MNHEY and CDR2 SVGAGI come from the germline V gene. V was shortened by 7 bases and J by 2 bases, with 12 bases between the two germline ends. The CDR3 totals 13 residues. The CDR3 sequence: CASTQGFAYEQYF. The CDR3 DNA reads as TGTGCCAGCACCCAGGGATTCGCCTACGAGCAGTACTTC.

The chain couples TRBV12-3 or TRBV12-4 to TRBJ2-7; D uncertain. The CDR3 runs to 14 residues. V lost 3 bases and J lost 3, with 12 bases in between. The CDR3 DNA reads as TGTGCCAGCAGTTTCACAGAAAGGGACTACGAGCAGTACTTC. Encoded protein: CASSFTERDYEQYF.

Only a few counts were recorded for this clonotype. CDR3 nucleotides: TGCGCCAGCAGCCAGGCTCCCCTCCCGGCAGATACGCAGTATTTT. It specifies CASSQAPLPADTQYF. V is TRBV4-1 and J is TRBJ2-3; D ambiguous. This CDR3 is built from 15 residues. Trimming removed 3 bases at V and 4 bases at J, with 14 bases between. Germline V CDR1 and CDR2: MGHRA, YSYEKL.

The chain couples TRBV7-9 to TRBJ1-2; D is perhaps TRBD1 (5 bases). The CDR3 sequence is 14 residues long. V was shortened by 5 bases and J by 4 bases, with 14 bases between the two germline ends. Germline V CDR1 and CDR2: SEHNR, FQNEAQ (reference sequence). CDR3 sequence reads: CASSPQGGPYGYTF. CDR3 sequence (DNA): TGTGCCAGCAGCCCCCAGGGAGGCCCCTATGGCTACACCTTC.

This clonotype appeared a few times. The chain carries TRBV6-2 or TRBV6-3 and TRBJ2-1; 14 bases fit TRBD2. Germline assignment: CDR1 MNHEY and CDR2 SVGEGT. The V and J ends lost 7 bases and 10 bases, in that order; junction bases with no gene match: 12. The CDR3 is 16 residues long. This chain's CDR3 is CASTDRGLAGVQEQFF. The CDR3 DNA is TGTGCCAGCACCGACCGGGGACTAGCGGGGGTCCAGGAGCAGTTCTTC.

The V call is TRBV5-1, the J call TRBJ2-4, with D maybe TRBD1 (6 bases). V dropped 0 bases and J dropped 2 bases, with 18 bases sitting between them. CDR1 is SGHRS, CDR2 YFSETQ, per germline. This CDR3 region has 18 residues. The CDR3 loop is CASSLASSGASPKNIQYF. CDR3 nucleotide sequence: TGCGCCAGCAGCTTGGCCTCATCAGGGGCGAGTCCCAAAAACATTCAGTACTTC.

There are a few counts of this clonotype. The gene calls are TRBV20-1 and TRBJ2-7, with D maybe TRBD2 (6 bases). Per the germline V gene, CDR1 is DFQATT and CDR2 is SNEGSKA (reference sequence). Trimming stripped 3 bases from V and 4 bases from J, with 16 bases between. The CDR3 sequence is 14 residues long. CDR3 DNA: TGCAGTGCTAGCGGGGTCGGGGGAACGTACGAGCAGTACGTC. Translated: CSASGVGGTYEQYV.

The J gene is TRBJ1-5, the V gene TRBV20-1; D is unclear. The germline gives CDR1 DFQATT, CDR2 SNEGSKA (reference sequence). This CDR3 is 14 amino acids long. Trimming removed 1 base at V and 1 base at J, with 8 bases between. The chain's CDR3 is CSARVANSNQPQHF. For the CDR3, the DNA is TGCAGTGCTAGAGTGGCGAACAGCAATCAGCCCCAGCATTTT.

The CDR3 protein is CSARNLGGALSGNTIYF. The CDR3 DNA sequence: TGCAGTGCTAGAAATCTCGGGGGGGCCCTCTCTGGAAACACCATATATTTT. The rearrangement uses TRBV20-1 and TRBJ1-3, with D perhaps TRBD1 (6 bases). V lost 2 bases to trimming and J lost 0 bases, with 17 bases between them. Germline CDR1 reads DFQATT; CDR2 reads SNEGSKA (reference sequence). This CDR3 comprises 17 residues.